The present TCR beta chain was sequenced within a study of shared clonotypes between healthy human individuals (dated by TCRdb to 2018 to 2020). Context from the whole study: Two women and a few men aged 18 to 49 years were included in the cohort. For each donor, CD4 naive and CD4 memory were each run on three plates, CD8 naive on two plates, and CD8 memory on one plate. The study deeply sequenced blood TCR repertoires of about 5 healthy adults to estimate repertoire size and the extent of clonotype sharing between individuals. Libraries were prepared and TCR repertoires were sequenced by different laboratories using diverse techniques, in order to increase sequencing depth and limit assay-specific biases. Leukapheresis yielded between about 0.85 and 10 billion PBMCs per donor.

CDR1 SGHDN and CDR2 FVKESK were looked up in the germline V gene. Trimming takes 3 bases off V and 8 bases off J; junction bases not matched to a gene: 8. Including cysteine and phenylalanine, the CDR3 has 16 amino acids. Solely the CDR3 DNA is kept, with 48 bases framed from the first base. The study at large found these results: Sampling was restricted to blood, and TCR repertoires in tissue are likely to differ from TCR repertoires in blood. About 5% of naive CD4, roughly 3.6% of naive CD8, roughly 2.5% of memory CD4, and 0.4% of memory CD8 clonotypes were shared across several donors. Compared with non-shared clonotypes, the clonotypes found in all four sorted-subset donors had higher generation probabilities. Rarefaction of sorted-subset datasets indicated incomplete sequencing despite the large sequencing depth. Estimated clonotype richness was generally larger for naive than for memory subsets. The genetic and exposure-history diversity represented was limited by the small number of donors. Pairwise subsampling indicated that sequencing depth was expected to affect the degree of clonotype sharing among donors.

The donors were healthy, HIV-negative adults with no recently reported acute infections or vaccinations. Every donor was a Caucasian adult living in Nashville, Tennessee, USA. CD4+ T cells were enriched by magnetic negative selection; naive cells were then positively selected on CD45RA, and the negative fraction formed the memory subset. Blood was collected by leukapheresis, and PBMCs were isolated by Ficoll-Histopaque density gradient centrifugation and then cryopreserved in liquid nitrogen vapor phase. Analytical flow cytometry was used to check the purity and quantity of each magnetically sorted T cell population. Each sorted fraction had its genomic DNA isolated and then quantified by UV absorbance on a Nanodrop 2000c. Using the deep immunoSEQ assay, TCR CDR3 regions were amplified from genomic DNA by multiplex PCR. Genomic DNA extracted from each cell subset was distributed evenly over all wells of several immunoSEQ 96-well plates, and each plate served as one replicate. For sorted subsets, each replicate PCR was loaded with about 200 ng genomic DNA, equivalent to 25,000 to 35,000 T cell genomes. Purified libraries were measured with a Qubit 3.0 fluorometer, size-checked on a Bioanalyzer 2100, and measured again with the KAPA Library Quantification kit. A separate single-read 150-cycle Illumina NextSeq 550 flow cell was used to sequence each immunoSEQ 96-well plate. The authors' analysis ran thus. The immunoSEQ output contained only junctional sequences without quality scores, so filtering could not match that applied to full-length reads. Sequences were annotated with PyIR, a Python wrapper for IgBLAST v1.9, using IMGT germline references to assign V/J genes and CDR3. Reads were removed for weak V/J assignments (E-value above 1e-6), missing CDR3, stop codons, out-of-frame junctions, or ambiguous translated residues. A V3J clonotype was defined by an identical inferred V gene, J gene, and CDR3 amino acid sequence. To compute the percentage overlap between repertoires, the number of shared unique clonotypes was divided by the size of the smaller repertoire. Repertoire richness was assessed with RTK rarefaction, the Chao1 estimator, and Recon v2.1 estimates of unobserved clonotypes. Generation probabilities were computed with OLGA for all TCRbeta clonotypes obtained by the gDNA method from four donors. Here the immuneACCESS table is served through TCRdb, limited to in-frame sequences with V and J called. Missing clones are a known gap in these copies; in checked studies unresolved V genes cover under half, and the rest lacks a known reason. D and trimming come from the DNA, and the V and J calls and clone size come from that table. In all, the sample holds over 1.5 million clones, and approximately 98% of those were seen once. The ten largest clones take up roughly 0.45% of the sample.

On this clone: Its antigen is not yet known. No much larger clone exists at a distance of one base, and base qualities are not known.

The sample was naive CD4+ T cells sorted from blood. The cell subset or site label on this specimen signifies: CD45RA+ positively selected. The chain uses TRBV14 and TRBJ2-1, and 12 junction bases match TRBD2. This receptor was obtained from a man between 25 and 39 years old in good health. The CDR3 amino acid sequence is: CASSQIRLAGAHEQFF. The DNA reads TGTGCCAGCAGCCAGATAAGACTAGCGGGAGCGCATGAGCAGTTCTTC.